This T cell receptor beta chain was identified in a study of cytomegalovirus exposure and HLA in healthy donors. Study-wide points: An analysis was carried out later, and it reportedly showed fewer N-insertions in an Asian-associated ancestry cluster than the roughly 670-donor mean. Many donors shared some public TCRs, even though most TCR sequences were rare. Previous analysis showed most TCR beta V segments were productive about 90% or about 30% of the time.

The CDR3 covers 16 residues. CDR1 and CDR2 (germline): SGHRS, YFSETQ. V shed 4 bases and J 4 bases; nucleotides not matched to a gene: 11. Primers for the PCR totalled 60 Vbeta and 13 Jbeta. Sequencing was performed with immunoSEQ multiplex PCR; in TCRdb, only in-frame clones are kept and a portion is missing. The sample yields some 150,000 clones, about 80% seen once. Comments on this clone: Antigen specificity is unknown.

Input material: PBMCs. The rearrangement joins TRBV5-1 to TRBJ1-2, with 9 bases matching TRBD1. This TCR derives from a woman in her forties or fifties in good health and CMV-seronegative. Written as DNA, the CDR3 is TGCGCCAGCAGCCTTACCCCCGACAGGGGGATCTATGGCTACACCTTC. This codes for CASSLTPDRGIYGYTF.